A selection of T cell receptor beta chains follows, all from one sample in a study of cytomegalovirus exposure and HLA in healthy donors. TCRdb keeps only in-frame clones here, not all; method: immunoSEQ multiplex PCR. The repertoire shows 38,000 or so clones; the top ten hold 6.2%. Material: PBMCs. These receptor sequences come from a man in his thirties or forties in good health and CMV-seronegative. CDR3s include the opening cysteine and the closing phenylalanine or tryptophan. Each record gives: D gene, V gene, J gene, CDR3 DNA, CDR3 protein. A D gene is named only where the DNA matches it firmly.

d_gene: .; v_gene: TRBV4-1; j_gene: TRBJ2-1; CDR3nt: TGCGCCAGCAGCTTTCGACAGGAACGGTTCTTC; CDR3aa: CASSFRQERFF
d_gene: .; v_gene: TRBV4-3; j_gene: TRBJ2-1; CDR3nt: TGCGCCAGCAGCCTTTCCACGGGGAATGAGCAGTTCTTC; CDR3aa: CASSLSTGNEQFF
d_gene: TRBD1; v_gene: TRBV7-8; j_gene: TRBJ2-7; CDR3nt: TGTGCCAGCAGCTACGGGACAGGGACGTCCTACGAGCAGTACTTC; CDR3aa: CASSYGTGTSYEQYF
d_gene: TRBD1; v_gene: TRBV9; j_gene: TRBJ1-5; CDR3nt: TGTGCCAGCAGCGCCGGGACAGGGGGGGGCCAGCCCCAGCATTTT; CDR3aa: CASSAGTGGGQPQHF
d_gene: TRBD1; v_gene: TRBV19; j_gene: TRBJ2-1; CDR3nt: TGTGCCAGTAGATTGGACAGGGGTTCCGACAATGAGCAGTTCTTC; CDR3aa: CASRLDRGSDNEQFF
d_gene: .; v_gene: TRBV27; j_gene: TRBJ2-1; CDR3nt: TGTGCCAGCACAATAGAAGGTGGTAGCGGCCACTACAATGAGCAGTTCTTC; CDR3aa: CASTIEGGSGHYNEQFF
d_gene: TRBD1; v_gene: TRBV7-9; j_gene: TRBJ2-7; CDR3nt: TGTGCCAGCAGCACGGGACAGGGGACCTACGAGCAGTACTTC; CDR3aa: CASSTGQGTYEQYF
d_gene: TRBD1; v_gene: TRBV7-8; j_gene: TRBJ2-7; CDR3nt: TGTGCCAGCAGCTTGGACAGGGCCCTTAGTGAGCAGTACTTC; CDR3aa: CASSLDRALSEQYF
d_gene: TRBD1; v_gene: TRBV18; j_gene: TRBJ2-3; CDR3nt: TGTGCCAGCTCACCTGCGTCAGGGACAGATAAGCAGTATTTT; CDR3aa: CASSPASGTDKQYF
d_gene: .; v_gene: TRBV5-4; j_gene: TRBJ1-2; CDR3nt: TGTGCCAGCAGCTTGGAGTGGGGGGAGGACTATGGCTACACCTTC; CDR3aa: CASSLEWGEDYGYTF
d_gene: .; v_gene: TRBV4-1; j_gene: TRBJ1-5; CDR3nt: TGCGCCAGCAGCCAGGAGGGCGGCAATCAGCCCCAGCATTTT; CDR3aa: CASSQEGGNQPQHF
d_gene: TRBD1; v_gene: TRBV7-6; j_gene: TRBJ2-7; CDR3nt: TGTGCCAGCAGCACTGGACAGGGGGCCTACGAGCAGTACTTC; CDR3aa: CASSTGQGAYEQYF
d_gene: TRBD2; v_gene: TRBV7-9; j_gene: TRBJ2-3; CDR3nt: TGTGCCAGCAGACTAGCGGGGGGAATCACAGATACGCAGTATTTT; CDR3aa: CASRLAGGITDTQYF
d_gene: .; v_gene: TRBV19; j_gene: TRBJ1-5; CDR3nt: TGTGCCAGTAGTATATATCCACAAAGCAATCAGCCCCAGCATTTT; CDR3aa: CASSIYPQSNQPQHF
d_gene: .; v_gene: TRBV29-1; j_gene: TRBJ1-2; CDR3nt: TGCAGCGTTCAGGGATTGGCCTATGGCTACACCTTC; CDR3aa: CSVQGLAYGYTF
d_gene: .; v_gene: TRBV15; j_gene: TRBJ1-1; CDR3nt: TGTGCCACCAGCAGACCAGACAGCAACACTGAAGCTTTCTTT; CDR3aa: CATSRPDSNTEAFF
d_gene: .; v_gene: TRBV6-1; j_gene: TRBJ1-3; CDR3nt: TGTGCCAGCAGAGAAAAACCAGGGCTCTCTGGAAACACCATATATTTT; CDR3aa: CASREKPGLSGNTIYF
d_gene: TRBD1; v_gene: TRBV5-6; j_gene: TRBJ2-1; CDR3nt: TGTGCCAGCGCGATTACCGGGACAGGGAATGAGCAGTTCTTC; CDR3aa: CASAITGTGNEQFF
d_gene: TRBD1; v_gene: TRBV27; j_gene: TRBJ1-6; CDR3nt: TGTGCCAGCAGTTTAGGGTGGACAGGGCGCTTCGATCTTTCTTCACCCCTCCACTTT; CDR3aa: CASSLGWTGRFDLSSPLHF
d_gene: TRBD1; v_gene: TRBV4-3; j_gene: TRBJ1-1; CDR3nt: TGCGCCAGCAGCCAAGAGGTTTGGACAGGATACACTGAAGCTTTCTTT; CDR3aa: CASSQEVWTGYTEAFF
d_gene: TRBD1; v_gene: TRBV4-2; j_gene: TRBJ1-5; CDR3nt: TGTGCCAGCAGCCCCGACAGGGGCGATGGGCCCCAGCATTTT; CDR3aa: CASSPDRGDGPQHF
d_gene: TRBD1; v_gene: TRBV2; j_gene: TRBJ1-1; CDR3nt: TGTGCCAGCAGTCGAGTCCCGGGACAGGATCCGAACACTGAAGCTTTCTTT; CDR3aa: CASSRVPGQDPNTEAFF
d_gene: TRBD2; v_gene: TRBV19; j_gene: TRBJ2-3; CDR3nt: TGTGCCAGTAGAGATTTAGCGGGAGTTACCACAGATACGCAGTATTTT; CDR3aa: CASRDLAGVTTDTQYF
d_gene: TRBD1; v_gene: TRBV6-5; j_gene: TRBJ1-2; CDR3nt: TGTGCCAGCAGTCCGTCCCCGGGGACAGGGGGTGGCTACACCTTC; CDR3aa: CASSPSPGTGGGYTF
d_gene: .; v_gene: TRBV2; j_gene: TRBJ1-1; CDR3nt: TGTGCCAGCAGTGGCGGGGGAAAGCACACTGAAGCTTTCTTT; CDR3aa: CASSGGGKHTEAFF
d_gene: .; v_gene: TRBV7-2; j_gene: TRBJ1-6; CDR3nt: TGTGCCAGCAGCTTAAGTCCGGGTAATTCACCCCTCCACTTT; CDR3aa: CASSLSPGNSPLHF
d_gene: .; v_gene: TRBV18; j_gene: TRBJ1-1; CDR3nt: TGTGCCAGCTCTCCGACAGCCCAGTTTGATGGTGAAGCTTTCTTT; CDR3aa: CASSPTAQFDGEAFF
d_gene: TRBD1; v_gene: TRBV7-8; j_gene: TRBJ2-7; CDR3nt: TGTGCCAGCAGCTTGGGACAGAGCGCCTACGAGCAGTACTTC; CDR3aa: CASSLGQSAYEQYF
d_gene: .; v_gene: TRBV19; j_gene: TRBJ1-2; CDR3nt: TGTGCCAGTAGTATGGGGCCAGGGAACTATGGCTACACCTTC; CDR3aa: CASSMGPGNYGYTF
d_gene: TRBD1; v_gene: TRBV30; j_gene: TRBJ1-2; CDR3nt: TGTGCCCGGAGGACAGGGGGTGGCTACACCTTC; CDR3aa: CARRTGGGYTF
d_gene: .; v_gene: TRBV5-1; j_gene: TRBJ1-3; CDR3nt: TGCGCCAGCAGCTTGGCCGCCCGGTCCTCTGGAAACACCATATATTTT; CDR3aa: CASSLAARSSGNTIYF
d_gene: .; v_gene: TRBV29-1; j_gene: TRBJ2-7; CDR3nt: TGCAGCGTTGCGAGGCGCGAGACCTACGAGCAGTACTTC; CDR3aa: CSVARRETYEQYF
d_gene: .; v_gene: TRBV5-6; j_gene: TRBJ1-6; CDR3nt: TGTGCCAGCAGCCGATACTTCTCCTATAATTCACCCCTCCACTTT; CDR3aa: CASSRYFSYNSPLHF
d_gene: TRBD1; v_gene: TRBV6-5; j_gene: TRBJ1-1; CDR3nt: TGTGCCAGCAGCGAACGCGGGACAGGGAGTTCTGAAGCTTTCTTT; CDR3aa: CASSERGTGSSEAFF
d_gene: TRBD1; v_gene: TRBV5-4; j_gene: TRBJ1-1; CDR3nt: TGTGCCAGCAGTCAGAATACAGGGGGCGCCGGGAACACTGAAGCTTTCTTT; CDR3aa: CASSQNTGGAGNTEAFF
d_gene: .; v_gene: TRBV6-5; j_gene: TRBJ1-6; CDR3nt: TGTGCCAGCAGTTACTCACAGGCCTTCACCCTCCACTTT; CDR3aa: CASSYSQAFTLHF
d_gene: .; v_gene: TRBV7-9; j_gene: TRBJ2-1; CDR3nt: TGTGCCAGCAGCTTAAGTCAACAGGAGCAGTTCTTC; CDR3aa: CASSLSQQEQFF
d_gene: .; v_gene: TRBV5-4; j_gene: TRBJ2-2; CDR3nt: TGTGCCAGCGGTCCTAGAGCCGGGGAGCTGTTTTTT; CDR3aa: CASGPRAGELFF
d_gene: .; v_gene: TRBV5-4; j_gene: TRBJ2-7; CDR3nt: TGTGCCAGCAGCTACCGAGCGGCATACGAGCAGTACTTC; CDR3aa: CASSYRAAYEQYF
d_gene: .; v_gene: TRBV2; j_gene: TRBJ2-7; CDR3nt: TGTGCCAGCACCATCAGACAAATCTACGAGCAGTACTTC; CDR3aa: CASTIRQIYEQYF
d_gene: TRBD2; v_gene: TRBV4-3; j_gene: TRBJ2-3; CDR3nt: TGCGCCAGCAGCCCCGGGACTAGCGGGGATCTGGATACGCAGTATTTT; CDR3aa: CASSPGTSGDLDTQYF
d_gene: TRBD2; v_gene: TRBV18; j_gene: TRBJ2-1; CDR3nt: TGTGCCAGCTCACCGGGACTAGCGGGAATAAATAATGAGCAGTTCTTC; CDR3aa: CASSPGLAGINNEQFF
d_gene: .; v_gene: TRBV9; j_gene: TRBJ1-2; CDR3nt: TGTGCCAGCAGCGTAGTGGGGGCAACGGGCTACACCTTC; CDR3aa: CASSVVGATGYTF
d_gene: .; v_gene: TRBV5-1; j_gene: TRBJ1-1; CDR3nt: TGCGCCAGCAGCTTGGGAGGGAGGAACACTGAAGCTTTCTTT; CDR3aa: CASSLGGRNTEAFF
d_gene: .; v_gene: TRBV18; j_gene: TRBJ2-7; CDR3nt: TGTGCCAGCTCACCAGCCCTCTGGGGCGCCTACGAGCAGTACTTC; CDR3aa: CASSPALWGAYEQYF
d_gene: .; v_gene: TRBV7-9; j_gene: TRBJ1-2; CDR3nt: TGTGCCAGCAGCTTCGGACAGCCCTATGGCTACACCTTC; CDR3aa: CASSFGQPYGYTF
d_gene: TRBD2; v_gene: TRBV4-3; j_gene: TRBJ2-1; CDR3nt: TGCGCCAGCAGCCGTACCTCACGCGGGGGGGCCGATGAGCAGTTCTTC; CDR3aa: CASSRTSRGGADEQFF
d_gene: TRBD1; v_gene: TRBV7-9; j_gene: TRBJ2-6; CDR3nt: TGTGCCAGCAGCCCCAGACAGGGGGCGCCGGGGGCCAACGTCCTGACTTTC; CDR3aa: CASSPRQGAPGANVLTF
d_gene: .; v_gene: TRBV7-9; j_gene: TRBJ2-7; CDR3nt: TGTGCCAGCAGCCCGGCGGCTACTGGCTCCTACGAGCAGTACTTC; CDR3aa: CASSPAATGSYEQYF
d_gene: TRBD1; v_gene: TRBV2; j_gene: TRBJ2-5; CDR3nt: TGTGCCAGCAGCCCCATGACAGGGGGAGGAAAAGAGACCCAGTACTTC; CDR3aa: CASSPMTGGGKETQYF
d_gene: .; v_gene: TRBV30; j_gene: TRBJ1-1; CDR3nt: TGTGCCTGGCAAACAGGGTTAAACACTGAAGCTTTCTTT; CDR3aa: CAWQTGLNTEAFF
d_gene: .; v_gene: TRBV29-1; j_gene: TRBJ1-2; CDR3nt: TGCAGCGTCGCCGCTCGGGGAAACTATGGCTACACCTTC; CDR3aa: CSVAARGNYGYTF